This is a list of T cell receptor beta chains from one sample in a study of cytomegalovirus exposure and HLA in healthy donors. The method was immunoSEQ multiplex PCR; TCRdb's version includes in-frame clones alone and lacks a portion of them. The data show some 180,000 clones, about 81% seen once. Sequencing input: PBMCs. All receptors come from a man in his forties in good health and CMV-seronegative. Each CDR3 is given with its conserved first and last residue. Fields, in order: clone size, J gene, D gene, V gene, CDR3 protein, CDR3 DNA. D genes are given only for firm matches. The size entry is marked missing in some rows and otherwise reads once, few, many or a size class.

>.|TRBJ2-5|.|TRBV6-7
CASSYSCSGRGETQYF
TGTGCCAGCAGTTACTCCTGTAGCGGTCGTGGTGAGACCCAGTACTTC
>.|TRBJ2-7|.|TRBV30
CAWSVLEGGEQYF
TGTGCCTGGAGTGTACTGGAGGGAGGAGAGCAGTACTTC
>.|TRBJ2-5|TRBD1|TRBV5-1
CASSLPQGTGRETQYF
TGCGCCAGCAGCTTGCCCCAGGGGACAGGACGAGAGACCCAGTACTTC
>.|TRBJ2-7|.|TRBV18
CASSDSFWSSYEQYF
TGTGCCAGCTCAGACAGCTTCTGGAGCTCCTACGAGCAGTACTTC
>.|TRBJ2-7|TRBD2|TRBV7-9
CASSLYGSGGYEQYF
TGTGCCAGCAGCCTATACGGTAGCGGGGGCTACGAGCAGTACTTC
>.|TRBJ1-5|.|TRBV2
CASSLLGQYSNQPQHF
TGTGCCAGCAGCTTACTCGGACAGTATAGCAATCAGCCCCAGCATTTT
>.|TRBJ1-5|.|TRBV23-1
CASSLESSTQRAYSNQPQHF
TGCGCCAGCAGTCTGGAATCGAGTACCCAGCGGGCCTATAGCAATCAGCCCCAGCATTTT
>.|TRBJ2-1|.|TRBV6-6
CASAQGQSVYNEQFF
TGTGCCAGCGCCCAAGGACAGTCCGTTTACAATGAGCAGTTCTTC
>.|TRBJ1-1|.|TRBV7-3
CASSLEENTEAFF
TGTGCCAGCAGCTTAGAGGAGAACACTGAAGCTTTCTTT
>once|TRBJ2-1|.|TRBV5-1
CASSPGGLTYNEQFF
TGCGCCAGCAGCCCAGGCGGGCTAACCTACAATGAGCAGTTCTTC
>.|TRBJ1-1|.|TRBV27
CASNRGGAPKNTEAFF
TGTGCCAGCAACCGGGGGGGCGCCCCGAAGAACACTGAAGCTTTCTTT
>.|TRBJ2-3|TRBD1|TRBV19
CASSTHPGQGEDTQYF
TGTGCCAGTAGTACCCATCCGGGACAGGGGGAAGATACGCAGTATTTT
>.|TRBJ1-2|TRBD1|TRBV19
CASNRGAGSNYGYTF
TGTGCCAGTAACAGGGGTGCTGGTTCTAACTATGGCTACACCTTC
>.|TRBJ1-2|.|TRBV11-1
CASSPTLSYGYTF
TGTGCCAGCAGCCCAACCCTGAGCTATGGCTACACCTTC
>.|TRBJ1-1|TRBD1|TRBV11-3
CASSATGSTEAFF
TGTGCCAGCAGCGCGACAGGGTCGACTGAAGCTTTCTTT
>.|TRBJ1-5|TRBD1|TRBV27
CASRGQPNQPQHF
TGTGCCAGCAGGGGACAGCCTAATCAGCCCCAGCATTTT
>.|TRBJ2-1|.|TRBV5-1
CASSYYRSSYNEQFF
TGCGCCAGCAGCTACTACCGGAGCTCCTACAATGAGCAGTTCTTC
>.|TRBJ2-5|.|TRBV7-3
CASSLGGAQETQYF
TGTGCCAGCAGCTTAGGCGGGGCCCAAGAGACCCAGTACTTC
>once|TRBJ2-7|.|TRBV5-4
CASSLGRALSYEQYF
TGTGCCAGCAGCTTGGGGCGGGCCCTCTCCTACGAGCAGTACTTC
>.|TRBJ2-5|TRBD1|TRBV5-4
CASSAQGITETQYF
TGTGCCAGCAGCGCACAGGGGATCACAGAGACCCAGTACTTC
>.|TRBJ1-4|TRBD1|TRBV6-5
CASSYSQGVNEKLFF
TGTGCCAGCAGTTACTCGCAGGGGGTTAATGAAAAACTGTTTTTT
>.|TRBJ1-1|TRBD1|TRBV10-3
CAISESGTVNTEAFF
TGTGCCATCAGTGAGTCTGGGACAGTTAACACTGAAGCTTTCTTT
>.|TRBJ1-2|TRBD1|TRBV7-9
CASSLTGKGSGYTF
TGTGCCAGCAGCTTGACAGGGAAAGGTAGTGGCTACACCTTC
>.|TRBJ2-3|TRBD2|TRBV7-2
CASSPPGLAGGTDTQYF
TGTGCCAGCAGCCCGCCGGGACTAGCGGGAGGAACAGATACGCAGTATTTT
>.|TRBJ2-5|.|TRBV5-1
CASSPGGGAGQQTQYF
TGCGCCAGCAGCCCGGGAGGGGGCGCGGGTCAACAGACCCAGTACTTC
>.|TRBJ1-3|.|TRBV5-6
CASSHPGGARNTIYF
TGTGCCAGCAGCCACCCCGGGGGGGCTCGAAACACCATATATTTT
>once|TRBJ2-5|TRBD1|TRBV28
CASSGGLETQYF
TGTGCCAGCTCAGGGGGCCTGGAGACCCAGTACTTC